Described below is a single T cell receptor (beta chain) sequence and its context. The antigen remains undetermined. Noted time point: patch test 1, 2 weeks after DPC sensitization. The sample's treatment: therapeutic diphenylcyclopropenone sensitization with weekly scalp DPC. V lost 0 bases and J 10 bases, leaving 10 bases between the germline ends. This CDR3 is built from 14 residues. Looked up from germline, CDR1 is LGHDT and CDR2 is YNNKEL (reference sequence). This entry belongs to a study of human T cells and chemical hapten exposure. Attachment of unique molecular identifiers to individual cDNA molecules was performed in the library. TCRdb reprocessed the RACE reads via MiXCR and lists one record per CDR3 protein. This table holds some 400,000 distinct CDR3 sequences, roughly 4.8% found once. Study-level results: Expanded TCR sets contained significantly more large CDR3 similarity clusters than controls. DPC sensitization did not alter TCRs above 1 in 1000 frequency.

The chain carries TRBV3-1 and TRBJ1-6, with D possibly being TRBD1 (5 bases). Specimen: whole blood, collected in connection with sensitization to the hapten diphenylcyclopropenone (DPC). This receptor was taken from a woman aged 45 to 65 with alopecia areata. Some clones in this sample may be carry-over from other donors' samples. This CDR3 is CASSQDWGRSPLHF. CDR3 DNA sequence: TGTGCCAGCAGCCAAGATTGGGGGAGATCACCCCTCCACTTT.